This T cell receptor (beta chain) was recorded in a study of identical twins. This CDR3 contains 14 residues. V dropped 1 base and J dropped 1 base, with 8 bases sitting between them. The V gene's germline CDR1 is MNHEY and CDR2 SVGEGT. A universal primer site was added by template switching, and unique molecular identifiers were carried by the cDNA. Each CDR3 protein is one row after TCRdb ran MiXCR on the 5' RACE reads. The sample lists just over 450,000 distinct CDR3 sequences, around 14% seen once, with over 0.5% in the top ten. This clonotype was observed a few times. Its antigen is still unknown. The study's findings and limits: Within cord blood, abundant beta clonotypes carried fewer insertions, but memory repertoires showed no such trend.

The sample also formed part of further work on yellow fever vaccine responses in identical twins.

Sequencing was carried out using CD4+ T cells sorted from blood. The clonotype comes from a young woman in good health. The rearrangement uses TRBV6-2 or TRBV6-3 and TRBJ2-7; D remains ambiguous. This CDR3 is CASSYWSPSYEQYF. CDR3 sequence (DNA): TGTGCCAGCAGTTACTGGTCTCCATCCTACGAGCAGTACTTC.